Each of the 18 T cell receptor beta chains below was sequenced from the same sample in a study of blood T cells in healthy people across ages. Together with a sample-barcoded 5' primer, a J-beta primer mix was included in a second PCR lasting about 7 to 11 cycles. A single record per CDR3 protein comes from TCRdb applying MiXCR to the 5' RACE reads. The table shows approximately 1.5 million distinct CDR3 sequences, with 35% to 45% occurring only once. The sequenced sample consisted of blood. These receptors all come from a woman under 30 in good health.

The chain employs TRBV7-2 and TRBJ2-7; 7 bases are a match to TRBD2. The CDR3 spans 15 residues. The J segment lost 7 bases and the V segment lost 3 bases, leaving 12 bases of the junction unmatched. Germline-derived CDR1 and CDR2 are SGHTA and FQGNSA. CDR3 coding DNA: TGTGCCAGCAGCTTTCTTCCGGGGGGTGATTTTGAGCAGTACTTC. The encoded protein is CASSFLPGGDFEQYF.

This chain uses TRBV7-9 with TRBJ1-4; D is possibly TRBD1 (5 bases). CDR1 SEHNR and CDR2 FQNEAQ come from the germline V gene (reference sequence). This CDR3 spans 15 amino acids. V lost 4 bases to trimming and J lost 7 bases, with 16 bases between them. This CDR3 reads CASSWIGDRLEKLFF. The CDR3 nucleotides read TGTGCCAGCAGCTGGATAGGGGACCGTCTTGAAAAACTGTTTTTT.

A single count supports this clonotype. The chain uses TRBV6-5 and TRBJ2-4; D not resolved. The germline V gene has CDR1 MNHEY and CDR2 SVGAGI. The CDR3 spans 14 residues. V lost 2 bases and J lost 3, with 8 bases in between. The CDR3 spells CASSYAILKNIQYF. For the CDR3, the DNA is TGTGCCAGCAGTTACGCGATTCTCAAAAACATTCAGTACTTC.

There are many counts of this clonotype. The rearrangement uses TRBV12-3 or TRBV12-4 and TRBJ2-7, with 9 nucleotides matching TRBD2. The CDR3 is 13 amino acids. Unmatched junction bases numbered 1, after V lost 5 bases and J lost 2 bases. The CDR3 protein is CASSASGTYEQYF. The DNA of the CDR3 is TGTGCCAGCAGTGCTAGCGGGACCTACGAGCAGTACTTC.

This clonotype was counted only a few times. V usage is TRBV29-1 and J usage is TRBJ2-3, with D hard to call. This CDR3 comprises 12 residues. V dropped 4 bases and J dropped 3 bases, with 8 bases sitting between them. Germline CDR1 is SQVTM and CDR2 is ANQGSEA. The chain's CDR3 is CSVASRTDTQYF. The DNA of the CDR3 is TGCAGCGTTGCTTCGAGGACAGATACGCAGTATTTT.

The V call is TRBV7-3, the J call TRBJ2-3, with 8 bases fitting TRBD2. V trimming: 1 base; J trimming: 5 bases; junction bases outside the gene matches: 5. The CDR3 runs 15 residues. Germline V gives CDR1 SGHTA, CDR2 FQGTGA. The CDR3 DNA is TGTGCCAGCAGCTTAAACGGACTAGCAGTAGATACGCAGTATTTT. Protein: CASSLNGLAVDTQYF.

V is TRBV27 and J is TRBJ2-7, with 8 positions matching TRBD2. The V gene's germline CDR1 is MNHEY and CDR2 SMNVEV (reference sequence). CDR3 length: 13 amino acids. V lost 7 bases to trimming and J lost 7 bases; unmatched junction nucleotides: 9. This CDR3 is CASTGLAQHEQYF. Here the CDR3 DNA reads TGTGCCAGCACAGGACTAGCACAACATGAGCAGTACTTC.

This clonotype was seen more than once but under ten times. The chain combines TRBV7-2 with TRBJ2-5; TRBD1 matches 8 bases. The CDR3 consists of 15 residues. The germline V gene encodes CDR1 SGHTA and CDR2 FQGNSA. V lost 7 bases and J lost 3; bases outside the gene matches: 10. As DNA, the CDR3 is TGTGCCAGCAAGGGCTCAAGGACAGGGAAAGAGACCCAGTACTTC. This encodes CASKGSRTGKETQYF.

This clonotype was counted a few times. The gene calls are TRBV4-1 and TRBJ2-7; the match to TRBD2 covers 7 bases. The J segment lost 3 bases and the V segment lost 4 bases, leaving 9 bases of the junction unmatched. Germline V lookup: CDR1 MGHRA, CDR2 YSYEKL. The CDR3 is 15 residues long. The CDR3 nucleotides read TGCGCCAGCAGCCTTGTTCAGGGACTACACTACGAGCAGTACTTC. It specifies CASSLVQGLHYEQYF.

The chain uses TRBV3-1 and TRBJ2-1; 9 bases align to TRBD2. CDR3 length equals 16 residues. CDR1 and CDR2 from the germline V gene are LGHDT and YNNKEL (reference sequence). V was pared by 2 bases and J by 9 bases, with 11 bases of the junction left unmatched. The CDR3 region has the DNA TGTGCCAGCAGCCAATTCGGCGGGGGGGTACGGGGTGAGCAGTTCTTC. It encodes CASSQFGGGVRGEQFF.

The rearrangement uses TRBV25-1 and TRBJ1-2; D ambiguous. V lost 3 bases to trimming and J lost 8 bases, with 13 bases between them. CDR1 is MGHDK, CDR2 SYGVNS, per germline. This CDR3 comprises 13 residues. Here the CDR3 reads CASSDPPFEGYTF. The CDR3 DNA reads as TGTGCCAGCAGTGATCCTCCTTTCGAGGGCTACACCTTC.

This clonotype was counted between two and nine times. This CDR3 reads CASSLSMGVETQYF. CDR3 nucleotide sequence: TGTGCCAGCAGCCTTAGCATGGGGGTTGAGACCCAGTACTTC. This chain uses TRBV7-9 with TRBJ2-7; perhaps D is TRBD1 or TRBD2 (5 bases each). The J call may be in error: the DNA end matches TRBJ2-5 better. The germline V gene encodes CDR1 SEHNR and CDR2 FQNEAQ (reference sequence). This CDR3 has 14 residues.

This chain joins TRBV30 and TRBJ2-7; no clear D gene. From germline, CDR1 is GTSNPN and CDR2 SVGIG (reference sequence). This CDR3 spans 12 amino acids. V lost 0 bases and J 6 bases, leaving 9 bases between the germline ends. The DNA of the CDR3 is TGTGCCTGGAGTGTATATTGGGGCGAGCAGTACTTC. It codes for CAWSVYWGEQYF.

This clonotype was recorded a few times. The chain couples TRBV7-9 to TRBJ2-5; no reliable D call. The germline CDR1 and CDR2 sequences are SEHNR and FQNEAQ (reference sequence). The CDR3 is 15 amino acids. Trimming pared 3 bases from V and 2 bases from J, leaving 13 bases between. The CDR3 bases are TGTGCCAGCAGCTTCTCTCAGTCCGCTCAAGAGACCCAGTACTTC. Translating gives CASSFSQSAQETQYF.

V is TRBV4-2 and J is TRBJ1-1; 7 nucleotides agree with TRBD1. The CDR3 runs 18 residues. The germline CDR1 and CDR2 sequences are LGHNA and YNFKEQ. J was trimmed by 1 base and V by 1 base; bases with no gene match: 12. CDR3 sequence (DNA): TGTGCCAGCAGCCAAGGCCAAAGACAGGGAGGGGGGAACACTGAAGCTTTCTTT. Residues: CASSQGQRQGGGNTEAFF.

This chain joins TRBV4-1 and TRBJ2-7; D is ambiguous. Germline V gene sequence: CDR1 MGHRA, CDR2 YSYEKL. Trimming took 1 base from V and 7 from J, leaving 17 bases between them. The CDR3 spans 15 residues. The CDR3 DNA sequence: TGCGCCAGCAGCCAAGGATCTAACGGTAACAATGAGCAGTACTTC. Translation: CASSQGSNGNNEQYF.

This chain links TRBV5-1 with TRBJ2-1, with 9 bases that match TRBD1. The germline CDR1 and CDR2 sequences are SGHRS and YFSETQ. The CDR3 contains 15 residues. The trim removed 2 bases at V and 6 bases at J, leaving 6 bases unmatched. The CDR3 DNA sequence: TGCGCCAGCAGCTTCGGGGACAGGGTGGCCAATGAGCAGTTCTTC. It translates to CASSFGDRVANEQFF.

This clonotype has a handful of counts. The J gene is TRBJ2-1, the V gene TRBV9; D unresolved. The germline V gene has CDR1 SGDLS and CDR2 YYNGEE. The V gene lost 2 bases and the J gene lost 2 bases, with 11 bases spanning the gap. There are 15 residues in the CDR3. DNA of the CDR3: TGTGCCAGCAGCGTGGCCGGATTCGCCTACAATGAGCAGTTCTTC. Amino acid sequence: CASSVAGFAYNEQFF.